These T cell receptor beta chains were read from a single sample in a study of CD8+CD57+ T cells in acquired aplastic anemia. TCRdb re-analysed the reads in MiXCR, keeping a single row per CDR3 protein. The sample has approximately 180,000 distinct CDR3 sequences, about half seen once. Sequences were obtained from sorted CD4+, CD8+, or CD8+CD57+ T cells (not recorded which) from PBMCs. These receptors originate from a human donor with aplastic anemia. Both conserved end residues are trimmed from each CDR3. Fields, in order: V gene, J gene, CDR3 protein.

>TRBV20-1|TRBJ2-7
SASGTGSGYEQY
>TRBV2|TRBJ2-3
ASSSRGPDTQY
>TRBV5-8|TRBJ1-2
ASQRDYGYT
>TRBV20-1|TRBJ1-5
SVRTGGSSNQPQH
>TRBV5-1|TRBJ2-5
ASSFATPTQETQY
>TRBV2|TRBJ2-7
ASSGGTGAYEQY
>TRBV2|TRBJ1-6
ASMGGQGNSPLH
>TRBV7-2|TRBJ2-7
ASGLQGAYEQY
>TRBV2|TRBJ1-4
ASSGGGVVGKLF
>TRBV20-1|TRBJ2-7
SARAGPSNEQY
>TRBV19|TRBJ2-5
ASSWQGQETQY
>TRBV20-1|TRBJ2-7
RRGTGLYEQY
>TRBV5-1|TRBJ1-3
ASSLEVSGNTIY
>TRBV2|TRBJ1-2
ASSMGDTAYGYT
>TRBV9|TRBJ2-7
ASSVGPTSYEQY